This entry features one T cell receptor beta chain sequence. The antigen remains unidentified. In the PCR, 60 Vbeta and 13 Jbeta primers were used. Profiled with immunoSEQ multiplex PCR; TCRdb holds only in-frame clones, not every one. The listing contains roughly 80,000 clones. This record belongs to a study of cytomegalovirus exposure and HLA in healthy donors. General study findings and limits: Several of the most significant clusters appeared linked to common viral pathogens, based on a later analysis.

J gave up 5 bases and V 6 bases, and 7 bases lay outside the gene matches. Germline V gives CDR1 MNHEY, CDR2 SMNVEV (reference sequence). The CDR3 sequence is 14 residues long. This sequence was found in a man between 50 and 59 years old in good health and CMV-seronegative. This chain joins TRBV27 and TRBJ2-7; TRBD1 agrees at 10 bases. The sequencing input was PBMCs. CDR3 in DNA: TGTGCCAGCAGCCTCCGGGACAGGGGCCACGAGCAGTACTTC. This translates into CASSLRDRGHEQYF.